This TCR beta chain stems from a study of cytomegalovirus exposure and HLA in healthy donors. Study-level information: Inside one of the first data releases sat about 85 million unique TCRs taken from HLA-typed donors. The study's findings and limits: Exclusion as indistinguishable affected some V segments, including TRBV6-2 and TRBV6-3.

On this clone: Its antigen is not known.

PCR employed 60 Vbeta and 13 Jbeta primers. Clones were sequenced by immunoSEQ multiplex PCR, and TCRdb holds only the in-frame ones, with some missing. This sample has some 150,000 clones, with over 70% found just once. There were likely unrecorded immune exposures, though donors were nominally healthy when sampled. Germline loops: CDR1 MNHNS, CDR2 SASEGT. CDR3 size: 17 residues. V shed 4 bases and J 2 bases; nucleotides not matched to a gene: 8. The origin of this receptor is a man aged 25 to 45 in good health and CMV-seronegative. The sequencing sample was made of PBMCs. The genes are TRBV6-1 and TRBJ1-2; 12 nucleotides match TRBD1. The CDR3 loop reads CASSAGTGGAGNYGYTF. The CDR3 bases are TGTGCCAGCAGTGCCGGGACAGGGGGCGCGGGGAACTATGGCTACACCTTC.